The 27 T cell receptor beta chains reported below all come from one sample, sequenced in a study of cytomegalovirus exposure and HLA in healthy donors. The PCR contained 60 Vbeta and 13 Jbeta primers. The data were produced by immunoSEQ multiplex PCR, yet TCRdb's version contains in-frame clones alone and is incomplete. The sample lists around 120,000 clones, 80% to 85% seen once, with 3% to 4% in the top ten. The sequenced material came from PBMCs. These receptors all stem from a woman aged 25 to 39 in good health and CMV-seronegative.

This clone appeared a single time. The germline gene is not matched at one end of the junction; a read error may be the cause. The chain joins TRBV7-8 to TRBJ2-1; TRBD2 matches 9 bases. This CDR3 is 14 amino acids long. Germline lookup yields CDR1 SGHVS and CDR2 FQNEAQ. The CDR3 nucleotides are TGTGCCAGCAGCTTAGCGGCCGGCGGGAGGGATTCGCTCTTC. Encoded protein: CASSLAAGGRDSLF.

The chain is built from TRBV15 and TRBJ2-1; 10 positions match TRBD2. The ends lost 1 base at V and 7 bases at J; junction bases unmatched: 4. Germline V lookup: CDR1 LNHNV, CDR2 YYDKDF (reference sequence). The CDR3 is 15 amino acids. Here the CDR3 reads CATSRVTSGVNEQFF. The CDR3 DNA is TGTGCCACCAGCAGAGTAACTAGCGGGGTGAATGAGCAGTTCTTC. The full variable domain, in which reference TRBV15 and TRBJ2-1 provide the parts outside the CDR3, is DAMVIQNPRYQVTQFGKPVTLSCSQTLNHNVMYWYQQKSSQAPKLLFHYYDKDFNNEADTPDNFQSRRPNTSFCFLDIRSPGLGDTAMYLCATSRVTSGVNEQFFGPGTRLTVL.

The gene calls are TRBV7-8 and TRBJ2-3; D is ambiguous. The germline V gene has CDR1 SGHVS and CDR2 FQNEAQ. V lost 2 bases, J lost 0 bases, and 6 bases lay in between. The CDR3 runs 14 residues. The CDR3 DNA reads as TGTGCCAGCAGCTTAAAAGAGAGCACAGATACGCAGTATTTT. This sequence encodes CASSLKESTDTQYF.

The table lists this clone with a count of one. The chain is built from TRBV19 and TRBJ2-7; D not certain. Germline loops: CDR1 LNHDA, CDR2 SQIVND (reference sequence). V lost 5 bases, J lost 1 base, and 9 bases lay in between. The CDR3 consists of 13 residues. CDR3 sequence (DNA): TGTGCCAGTAGTCTTAGAGGTTCCTACGAGCAGTACTTC. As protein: CASSLRGSYEQYF.

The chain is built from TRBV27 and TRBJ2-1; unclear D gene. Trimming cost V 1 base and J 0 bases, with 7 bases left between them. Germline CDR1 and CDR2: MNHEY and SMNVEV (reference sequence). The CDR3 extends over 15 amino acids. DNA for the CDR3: TGTGCCAGCAGTTTATTGGAGAGCTCCTACAATGAGCAGTTCTTC. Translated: CASSLLESSYNEQFF.

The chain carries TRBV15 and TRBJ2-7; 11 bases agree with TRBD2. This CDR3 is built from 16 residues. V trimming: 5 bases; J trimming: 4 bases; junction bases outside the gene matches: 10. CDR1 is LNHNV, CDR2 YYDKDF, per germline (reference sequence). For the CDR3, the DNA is TGTGCCACCAGCGGAACTACTAGCGGGAGTTGGTACGAGCAGTACTTC. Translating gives CATSGTTSGSWYEQYF.

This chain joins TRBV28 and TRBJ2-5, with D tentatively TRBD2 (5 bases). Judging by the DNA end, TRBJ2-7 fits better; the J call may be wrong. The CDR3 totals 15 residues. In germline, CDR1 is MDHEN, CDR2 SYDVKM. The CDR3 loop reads CASSLREGLSYEQYF. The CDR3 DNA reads TGTGCCAGCAGTTTACGGGAAGGACTGTCCTACGAGCAGTACTTC.

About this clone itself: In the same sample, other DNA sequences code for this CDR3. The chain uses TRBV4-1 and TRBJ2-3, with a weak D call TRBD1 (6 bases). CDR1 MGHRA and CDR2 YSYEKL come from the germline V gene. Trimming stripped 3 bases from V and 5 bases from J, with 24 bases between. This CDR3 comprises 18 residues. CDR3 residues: CASSQGAGVGAEGDTQYF. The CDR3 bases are TGCGCCAGCAGCCAGGGGGCAGGAGTAGGAGCCGAAGGAGATACGCAGTATTTT.

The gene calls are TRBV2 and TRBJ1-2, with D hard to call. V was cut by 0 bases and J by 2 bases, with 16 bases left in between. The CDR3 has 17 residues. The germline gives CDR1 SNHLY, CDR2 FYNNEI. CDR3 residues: CASSEALTGSINYGYTF. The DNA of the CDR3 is TGTGCCAGCAGTGAAGCGCTGACGGGATCTATCAACTATGGCTACACCTTC.

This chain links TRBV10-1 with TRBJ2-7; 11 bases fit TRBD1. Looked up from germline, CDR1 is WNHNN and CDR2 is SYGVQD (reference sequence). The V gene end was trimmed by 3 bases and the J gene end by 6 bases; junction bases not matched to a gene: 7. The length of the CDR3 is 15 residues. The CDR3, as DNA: TGCGCCAGCAGTGATGGACAGGGGGCGCGGGTCGAGCAGTACTTC. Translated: CASSDGQGARVEQYF.

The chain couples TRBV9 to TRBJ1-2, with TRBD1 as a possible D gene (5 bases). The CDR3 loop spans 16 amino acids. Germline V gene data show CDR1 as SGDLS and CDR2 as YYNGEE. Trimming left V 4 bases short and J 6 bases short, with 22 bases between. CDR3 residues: CASSTTRQRVRDGYTF. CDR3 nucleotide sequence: TGTGCCAGCAGCACCACGCGACAGCGAGTACGAGATGGCTACACCTTC.

The CDR3 coding sequence is TGTGCCAGCAGTACTGATCAGGGGGCAGGGGAGCTGTTTTTT. Translating it yields CASSTDQGAGELFF. The V and J genes are TRBV6-4 and TRBJ2-2, with 8 bases aligning to TRBD1. The V segment lost 5 bases and the J segment 8 bases; nucleotides outside the gene matches: 7. Germline CDR1 reads MRHNA; CDR2 reads SNTAGT. CDR3 length equals 14 residues.

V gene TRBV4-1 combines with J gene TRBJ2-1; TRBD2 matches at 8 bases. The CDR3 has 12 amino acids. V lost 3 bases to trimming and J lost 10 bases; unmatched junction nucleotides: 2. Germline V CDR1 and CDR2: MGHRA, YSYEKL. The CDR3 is CASSQGTREQFF. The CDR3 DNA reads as TGCGCCAGCAGCCAGGGGACTAGGGAGCAGTTCTTC.

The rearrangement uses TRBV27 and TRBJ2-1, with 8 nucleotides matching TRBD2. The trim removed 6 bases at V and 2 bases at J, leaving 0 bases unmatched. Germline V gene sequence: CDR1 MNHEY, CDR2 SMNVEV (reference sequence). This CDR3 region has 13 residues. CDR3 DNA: TGTGCCAGCAGAGCGGGAGCCTACAATGAGCAGTTCTTC. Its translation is CASRAGAYNEQFF.

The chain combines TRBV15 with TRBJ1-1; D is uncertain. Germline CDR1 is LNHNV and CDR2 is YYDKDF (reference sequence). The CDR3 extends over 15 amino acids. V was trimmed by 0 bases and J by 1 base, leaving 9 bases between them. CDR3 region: CATSREITANTEAFF. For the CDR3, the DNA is TGTGCCACCAGCAGAGAGATCACAGCGAACACTGAAGCTTTCTTT. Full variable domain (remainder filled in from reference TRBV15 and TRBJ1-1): DAMVIQNPRYQVTQFGKPVTLSCSQTLNHNVMYWYQQKSSQAPKLLFHYYDKDFNNEADTPDNFQSRRPNTSFCFLDIRSPGLGDTAMYLCATSREITANTEAFFGQGTRLTVV.

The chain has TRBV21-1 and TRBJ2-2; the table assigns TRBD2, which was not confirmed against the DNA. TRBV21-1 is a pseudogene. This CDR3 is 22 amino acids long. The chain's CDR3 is CASSKDLVGLGRSAENTGELFF. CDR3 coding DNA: TGTGCCAGCAGCAAAGATCTGGTTGGCCTCGGCCGAAGCGCGGAAAACACCGGGGAGCTGTTTTTT.

The CDR3 protein is CASSSTPAGGLTGELFF. The CDR3, as DNA: TGCGCCAGCAGCTCAACCCCCGCCGGCGGGTTAACCGGGGAGCTGTTTTTT. The chain recombines TRBV5-1 with TRBJ2-2; D is possibly TRBD2 (5 bases). The V end lost 3 bases, the J end lost 5 bases, and 20 bases lay between the germline ends. This CDR3 is 17 amino acids long. Germline V gene sequence: CDR1 SGHRS, CDR2 YFSETQ.

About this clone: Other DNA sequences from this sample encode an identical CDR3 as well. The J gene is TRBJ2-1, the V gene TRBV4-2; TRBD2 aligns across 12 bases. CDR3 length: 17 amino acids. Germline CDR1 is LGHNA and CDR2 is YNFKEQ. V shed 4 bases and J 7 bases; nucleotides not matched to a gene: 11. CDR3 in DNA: TGTGCCAGCAGCCGCAGACTAGCGGGGGACCAAGCTAATGAGCAGTTCTTC. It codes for CASSRRLAGDQANEQFF.

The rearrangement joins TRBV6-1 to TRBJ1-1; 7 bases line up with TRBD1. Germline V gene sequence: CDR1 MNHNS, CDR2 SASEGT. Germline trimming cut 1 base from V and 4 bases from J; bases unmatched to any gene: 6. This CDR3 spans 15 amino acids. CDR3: CASSEVRQGGTEAFF. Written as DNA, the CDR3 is TGTGCCAGCAGTGAAGTAAGACAGGGTGGCACTGAAGCTTTCTTT.

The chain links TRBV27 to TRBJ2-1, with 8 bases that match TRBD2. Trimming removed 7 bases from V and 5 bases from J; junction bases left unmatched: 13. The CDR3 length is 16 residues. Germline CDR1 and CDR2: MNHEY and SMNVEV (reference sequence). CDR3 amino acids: CASTVTGLAGHNEQFF. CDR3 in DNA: TGTGCCAGCACCGTCACCGGGCTAGCGGGCCACAATGAGCAGTTCTTC.

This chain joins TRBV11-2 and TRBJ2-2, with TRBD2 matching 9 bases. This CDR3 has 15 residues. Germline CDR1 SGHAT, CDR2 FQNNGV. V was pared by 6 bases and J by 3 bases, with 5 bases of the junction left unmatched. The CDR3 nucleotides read TGTGCCAGCAGATCTAGCGGGGACTACACCGGGGAGCTGTTTTTT. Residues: CASRSSGDYTGELFF. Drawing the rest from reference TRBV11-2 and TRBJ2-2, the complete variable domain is EAGVAQSPRYKIIEKRQSVAFWCNPISGHATLYWYQQILGQGPKLLIQFQNNGVVDDSQLPKDRFSAERLKGVDSTLKIQPAKLEDSAVYLCASRSSGDYTGELFFGEGSRLTVL.

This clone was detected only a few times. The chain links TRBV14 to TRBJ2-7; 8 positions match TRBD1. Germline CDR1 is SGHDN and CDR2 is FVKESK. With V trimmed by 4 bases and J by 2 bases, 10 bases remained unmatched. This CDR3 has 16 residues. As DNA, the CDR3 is TGTGCCAGCAGCCCGCCCAGGACAGGGAACCCCTACGAGCAGTACTTC. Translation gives CASSPPRTGNPYEQYF.

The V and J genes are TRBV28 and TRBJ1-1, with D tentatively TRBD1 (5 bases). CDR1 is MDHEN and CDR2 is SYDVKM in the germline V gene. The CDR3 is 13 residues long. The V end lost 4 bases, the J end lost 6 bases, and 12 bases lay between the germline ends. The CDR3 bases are TGTGCCAGCAGTTGGGGGGAGGGACCTGAAGCTTTCTTT. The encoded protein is CASSWGEGPEAFF.

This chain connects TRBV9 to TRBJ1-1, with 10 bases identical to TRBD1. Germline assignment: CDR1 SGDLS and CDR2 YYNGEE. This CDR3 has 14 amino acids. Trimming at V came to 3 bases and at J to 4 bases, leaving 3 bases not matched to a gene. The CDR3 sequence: CASSERTGGTEAFF. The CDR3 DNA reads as TGTGCCAGCAGCGAGCGGACAGGGGGCACTGAAGCTTTCTTT.

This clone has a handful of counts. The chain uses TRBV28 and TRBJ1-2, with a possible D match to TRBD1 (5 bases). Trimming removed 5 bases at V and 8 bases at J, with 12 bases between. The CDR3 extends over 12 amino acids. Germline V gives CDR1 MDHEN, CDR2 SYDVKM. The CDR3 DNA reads TGTGCCAGCAGTGACGCAGGGAGGGGCTACACCTTC. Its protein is CASSDAGRGYTF.

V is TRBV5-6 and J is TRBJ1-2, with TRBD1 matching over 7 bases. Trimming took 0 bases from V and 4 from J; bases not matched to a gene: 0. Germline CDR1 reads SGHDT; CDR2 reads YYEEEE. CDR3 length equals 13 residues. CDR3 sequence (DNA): TGTGCCAGCAGCTTGGACAGGGGCTATGGCTACACCTTC. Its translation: CASSLDRGYGYTF.

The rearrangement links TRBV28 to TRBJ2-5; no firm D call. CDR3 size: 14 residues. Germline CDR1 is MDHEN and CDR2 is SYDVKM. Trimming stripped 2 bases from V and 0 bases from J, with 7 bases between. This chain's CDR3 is CASSLGQNQETQYF. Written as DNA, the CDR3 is TGTGCCAGCAGTTTAGGGCAGAACCAAGAGACCCAGTACTTC.